In this sample, the clone carrying this T cell receptor beta chain turned up a few times. As yet, its antigen is unknown. The sample belongs to a study of T cells after yellow fever vaccination. Study-wide results and limits: Reappearance after the booster was seen for most primary-vaccination clones, at approximately 97% CD4 and about 90% CD8. Abundant clonotypes from the bulk population could get into FACS-sorted repertoires as contaminants.

Generation of TCR cDNA used 5'RACE template switching (which added a universal primer site and UMIs). Each CDR3 protein is one row after TCRdb ran MiXCR on the 5' RACE reads. This sample has hundreds of thousands of distinct CDR3 sequences, with around a sixth found just once. The germline V gene encodes CDR1 SNHLY and CDR2 FYNNEI. The V gene lost 6 bases and the J gene lost 8 bases, with 10 bases spanning the gap. CDR3 length equals 11 residues. Specimen: PBMCs, collected before the yellow fever booster vaccination. This chain joins TRBV2 and TRBJ1-1, with D possibly TRBD1 on 6 matching bases. The sequence was collected from a man aged 18 to 30 who received the YFV17D yellow fever vaccine. CDR3 residues: CASSVDREAFF. Here the CDR3 DNA reads TGTGCCAGCAGCGTCGACAGGGAAGCTTTCTTT.